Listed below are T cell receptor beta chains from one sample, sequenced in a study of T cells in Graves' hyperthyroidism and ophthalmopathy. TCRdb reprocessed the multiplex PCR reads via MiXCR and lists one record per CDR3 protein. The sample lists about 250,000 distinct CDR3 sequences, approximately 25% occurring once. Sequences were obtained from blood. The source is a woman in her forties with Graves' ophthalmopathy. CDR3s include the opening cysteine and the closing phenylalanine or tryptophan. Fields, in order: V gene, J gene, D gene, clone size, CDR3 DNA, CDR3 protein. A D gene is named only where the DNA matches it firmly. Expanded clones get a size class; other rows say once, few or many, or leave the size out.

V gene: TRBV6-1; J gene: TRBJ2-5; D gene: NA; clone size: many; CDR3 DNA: TGTGCCAGCAGTGAAGGGAGTTACAGGGAGACCCAGTACTTC; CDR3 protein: CASSEGSYRETQYF
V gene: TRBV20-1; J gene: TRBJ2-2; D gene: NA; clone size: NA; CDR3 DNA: NA; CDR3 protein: CSAQLRSYEQYFGPRTGELFF
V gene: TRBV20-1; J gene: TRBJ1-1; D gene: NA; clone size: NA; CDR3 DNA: TGCAGTGCTAGATGGGGCGCGGACACTGAAGCTTTCTTT; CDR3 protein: CSARWGADTEAFF
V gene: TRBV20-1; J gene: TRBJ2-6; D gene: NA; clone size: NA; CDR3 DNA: TGCAGTGCTAGAGATCCCTTACCCTCTGGGGCCAACGTCCTGACTTTC; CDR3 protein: CSARDPLPSGANVLTF
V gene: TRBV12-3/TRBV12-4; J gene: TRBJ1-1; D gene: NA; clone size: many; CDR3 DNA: TGTGCCAGCAGTTTAAGGGAGATGACTGAAGCTTTCTTT; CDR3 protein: CASSLREMTEAFF
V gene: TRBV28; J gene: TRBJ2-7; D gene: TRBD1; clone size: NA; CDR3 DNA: TGTGCCAGCAGTTCACTGACAGGGGGGTCCTACGAGCAGTACTTC; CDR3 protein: CASSSLTGGSYEQYF
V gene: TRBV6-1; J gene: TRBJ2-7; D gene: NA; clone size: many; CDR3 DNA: TGTGCCAGCAGTGCAGAAGCCTACGAGCAGTACTTC; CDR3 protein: CASSAEAYEQYF
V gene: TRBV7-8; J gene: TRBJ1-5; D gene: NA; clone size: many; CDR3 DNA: TGTGCCAGCAGCTTAGACAGGGCAGGGAATCAGCCCCAGCATTTT; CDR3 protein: CASSLDRAGNQPQHF
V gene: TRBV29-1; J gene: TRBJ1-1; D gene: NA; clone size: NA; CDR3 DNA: TGCAGCGTGAGGATATCCACGAACACTGAAGCTTTCTTT; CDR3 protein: CSVRISTNTEAFF
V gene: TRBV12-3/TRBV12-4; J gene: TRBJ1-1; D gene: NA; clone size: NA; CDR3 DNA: TGTGCCAGCAGTTTAACAACTCGAGCTTTCTTT; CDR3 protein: CASSLTTRAFF
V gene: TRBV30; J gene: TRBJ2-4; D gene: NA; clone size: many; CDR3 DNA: TGTGCCTGGAGTACAGGGCTGTTAGCCAAAAACATTCAGTACTTC; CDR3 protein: CAWSTGLLAKNIQYF
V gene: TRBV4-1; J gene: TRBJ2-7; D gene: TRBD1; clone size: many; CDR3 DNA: TGCGCCAGCAGCCCCGGACGGACAGGGTCCTACGAGCAGTACTTC; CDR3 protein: CASSPGRTGSYEQYF
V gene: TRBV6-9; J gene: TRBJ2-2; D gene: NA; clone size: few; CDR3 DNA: TGTGCCAGCAGTTTGGTCGGGACGTTGAACACCGGGGAGCTGTTTTTT; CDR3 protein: CASSLVGTLNTGELFF
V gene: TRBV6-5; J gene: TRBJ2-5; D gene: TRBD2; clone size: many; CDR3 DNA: TGTGCCAGCAGTCCCGGGAGGGCCCAAGAGACCCAGTACTTC; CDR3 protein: CASSPGRAQETQYF
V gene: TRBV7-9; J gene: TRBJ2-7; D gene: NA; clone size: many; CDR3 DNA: TGTGCCAGCAGCCACAAAAGCAGGGGAGTATCCTACGAGCAGTACTTC; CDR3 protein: CASSHKSRGVSYEQYF
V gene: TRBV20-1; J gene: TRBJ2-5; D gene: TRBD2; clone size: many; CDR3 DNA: TGCAGTGCTAGAAGTGGAGCGGGAGGGTCGATGGAGACCCAGTACTTC; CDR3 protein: CSARSGAGGSMETQYF
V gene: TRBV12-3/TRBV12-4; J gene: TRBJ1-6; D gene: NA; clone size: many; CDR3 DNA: TGTGTCAGCAGTTTTCACCACAGAGATTCACCCCTCCACTTT; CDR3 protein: CVSSFHHRDSPLHF
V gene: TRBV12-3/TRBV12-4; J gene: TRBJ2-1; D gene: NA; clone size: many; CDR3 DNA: TGTGCCAGCAGTTTCATCCGGGAGAGCTCCTACAATGAGCAGTTCTTC; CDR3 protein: CASSFIRESSYNEQFF
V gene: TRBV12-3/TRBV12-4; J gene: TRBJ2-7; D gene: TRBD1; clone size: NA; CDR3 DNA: TGTGCCAGCAGTCCCCCGCGGACAGGTCCCTACGAGCAGTACTTC; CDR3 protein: CASSPPRTGPYEQYF
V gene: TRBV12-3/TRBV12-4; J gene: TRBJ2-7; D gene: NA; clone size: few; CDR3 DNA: TGTGCCAGCAGTTTAGCGCTTGGCCCTACCTACGAGCAGTACTTC; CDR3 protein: CASSLALGPTYEQYF
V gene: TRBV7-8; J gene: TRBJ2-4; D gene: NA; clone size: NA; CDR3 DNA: TGTGCCAGCAGCGCCCAGCCGGTTGGGGCCAAAAACATTCAGTACTTC; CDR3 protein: CASSAQPVGAKNIQYF
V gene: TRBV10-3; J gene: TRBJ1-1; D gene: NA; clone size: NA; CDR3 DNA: TGTGCCATCAGCACAGGACAAATGAACACTGAAGCTTTCTTT; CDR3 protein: CAISTGQMNTEAFF
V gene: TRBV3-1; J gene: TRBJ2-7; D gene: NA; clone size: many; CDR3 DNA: TGTGCCAGCAGCTCCGGGAGTTACTACGAGCAGTACTTC; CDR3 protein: CASSSGSYYEQYF
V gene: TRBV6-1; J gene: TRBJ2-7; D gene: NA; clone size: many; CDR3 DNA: TGTGCCAGCAGCCAACCATCGGCACAAACCTACGAGCAGTACTTC; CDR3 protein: CASSQPSAQTYEQYF
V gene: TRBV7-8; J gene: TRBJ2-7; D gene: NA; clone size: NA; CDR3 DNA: TGTGCCAGCAGCTTAGTCGAGGGCGCCGGCTTCGAGCAGTACTTC; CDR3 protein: CASSLVEGAGFEQYF
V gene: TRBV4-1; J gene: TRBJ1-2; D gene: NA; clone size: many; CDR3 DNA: TGCGCCAGCAGCCAAGATCGGGTTGGAGGGGCGTCGTTGAAGTATGGCTACACCTTC; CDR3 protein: CASSQDRVGGASLKYGYTF
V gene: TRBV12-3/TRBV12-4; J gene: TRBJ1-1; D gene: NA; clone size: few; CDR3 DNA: TGTGCCAGCGGAAGGGCAGGATTGAACACTGAAGCTTTCTTT; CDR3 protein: CASGRAGLNTEAFF
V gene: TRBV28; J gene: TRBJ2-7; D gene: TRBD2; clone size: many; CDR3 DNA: TGTGCCAGCAGTCATCCGGGGGATAGCGGGGATACCTACGAGCAGTACTTC; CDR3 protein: CASSHPGDSGDTYEQYF
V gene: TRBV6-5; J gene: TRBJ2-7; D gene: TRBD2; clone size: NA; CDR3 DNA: TGTGCCAGCAGTTACTCGGTTGGACTAGCGTTTGGCGAGCAGTACTTC; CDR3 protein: CASSYSVGLAFGEQYF
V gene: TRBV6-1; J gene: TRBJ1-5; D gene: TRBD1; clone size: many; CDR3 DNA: TGTGCCAGCAGTGAAATAGGGGGCATTCAGCCCCAGCATTTT; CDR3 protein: CASSEIGGIQPQHF
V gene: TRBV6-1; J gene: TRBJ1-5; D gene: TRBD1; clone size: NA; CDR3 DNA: TGTGCCAGCAGGCATACGACAGGGCGCAATCAGCCCCAGCATTTT; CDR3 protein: CASRHTTGRNQPQHF
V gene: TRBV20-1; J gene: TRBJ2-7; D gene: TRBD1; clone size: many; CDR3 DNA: TGCAGTGCTGGCGGACAGGGTGAGGGCTACGAGCAGTACTTC; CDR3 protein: CSAGGQGEGYEQYF
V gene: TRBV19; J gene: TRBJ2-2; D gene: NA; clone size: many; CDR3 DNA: TGTGCCAGTAGTGGTCGCACCGGGGAGCTGTTTTTT; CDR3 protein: CASSGRTGELFF
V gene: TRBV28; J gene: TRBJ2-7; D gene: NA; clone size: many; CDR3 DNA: TGTGCCAGCTCCCCCCGCTTCAACGAGCAGTACTTC; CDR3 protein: CASSPRFNEQYF
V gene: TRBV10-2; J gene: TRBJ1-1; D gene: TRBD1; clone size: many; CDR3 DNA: TGCGCCAGCAGTGACGGGACAGGGGGATGGGCTGAAGCTTTCTTT; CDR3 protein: CASSDGTGGWAEAFF
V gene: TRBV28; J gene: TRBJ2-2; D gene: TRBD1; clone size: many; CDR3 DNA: TGTGCCAGCAATAGGCGACAGGGGGCCGGGGAGCTGTTTTTT; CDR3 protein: CASNRRQGAGELFF
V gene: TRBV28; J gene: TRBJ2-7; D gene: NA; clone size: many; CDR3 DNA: TGTGCCAGCAGCCCCCCGGCCTACGAGCAGTACTTC; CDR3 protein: CASSPPAYEQYF
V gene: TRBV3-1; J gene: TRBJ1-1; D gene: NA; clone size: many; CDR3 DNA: TGTGCCAGCAGCCCATACAGTCGGCGCACTGAAGCTTTCTTT; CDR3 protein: CASSPYSRRTEAFF
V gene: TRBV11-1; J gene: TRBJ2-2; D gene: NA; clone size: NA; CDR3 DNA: TGTGCCAGCAGCCTATACAAGAACACCGGGGAGCTGTTTTTT; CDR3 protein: CASSLYKNTGELFF
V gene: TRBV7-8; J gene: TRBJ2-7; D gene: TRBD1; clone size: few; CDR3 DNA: TGTGCCAGCAGCCCCTCCTGGGGACAGGGCTACGAGCAGTACTTC; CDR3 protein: CASSPSWGQGYEQYF